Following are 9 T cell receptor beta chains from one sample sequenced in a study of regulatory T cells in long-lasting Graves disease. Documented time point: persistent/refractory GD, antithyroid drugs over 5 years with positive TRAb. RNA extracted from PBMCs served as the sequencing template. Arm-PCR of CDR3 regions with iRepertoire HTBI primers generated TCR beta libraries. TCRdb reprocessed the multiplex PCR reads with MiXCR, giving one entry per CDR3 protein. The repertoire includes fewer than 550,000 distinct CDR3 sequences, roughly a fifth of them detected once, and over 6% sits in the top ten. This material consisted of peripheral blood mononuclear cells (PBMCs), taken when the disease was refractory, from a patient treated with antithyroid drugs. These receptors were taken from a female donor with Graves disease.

CDR3 sequence (DNA): TGCGCCAGCAGCCAAGACGGGACGGGCGAGCAGTACTTC. Its protein product is CASSQDGTGEQYF. The J gene is TRBJ2-7, the V gene TRBV4-3, with D perhaps matching TRBD1 or TRBD2 (5 bases each). This CDR3 is built from 13 residues. CDR1 and CDR2 (germline): LGHNA, YSLEER. V gave up 0 bases and J gave up 6 bases, with 9 bases separating them.

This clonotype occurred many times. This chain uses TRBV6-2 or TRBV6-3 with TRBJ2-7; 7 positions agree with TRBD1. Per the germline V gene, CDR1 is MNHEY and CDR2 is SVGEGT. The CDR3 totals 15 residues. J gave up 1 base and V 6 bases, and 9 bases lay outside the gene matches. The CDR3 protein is CASRNRGLRSYEQYF. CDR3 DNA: TGTGCCAGCAGAAACAGGGGTTTAAGGTCCTACGAGCAGTACTTC.

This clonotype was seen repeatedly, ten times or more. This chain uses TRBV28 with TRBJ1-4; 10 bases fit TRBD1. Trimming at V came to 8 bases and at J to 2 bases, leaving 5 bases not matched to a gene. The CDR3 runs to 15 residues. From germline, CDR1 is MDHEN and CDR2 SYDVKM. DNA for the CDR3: TGTGCCAGCCAGACAGGGGGCACCACTAATGAAAAACTGTTTTTT. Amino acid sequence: CASQTGGTTNEKLFF.

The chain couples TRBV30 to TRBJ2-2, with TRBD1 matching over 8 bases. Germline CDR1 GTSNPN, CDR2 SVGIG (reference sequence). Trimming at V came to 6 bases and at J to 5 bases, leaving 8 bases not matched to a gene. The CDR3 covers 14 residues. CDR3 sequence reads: CACAGTGLTGELFF. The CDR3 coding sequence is TGTGCCTGCGCCGGGACAGGTTTAACCGGGGAGCTGTTTTTT.

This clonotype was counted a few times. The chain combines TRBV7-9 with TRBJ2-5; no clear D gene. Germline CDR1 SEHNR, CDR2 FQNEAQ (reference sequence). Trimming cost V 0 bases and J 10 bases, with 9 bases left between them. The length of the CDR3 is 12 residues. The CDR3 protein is CASSLAPQDQYF. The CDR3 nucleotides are TGTGCCAGCAGCTTAGCGCCCCAAGACCAGTACTTC.

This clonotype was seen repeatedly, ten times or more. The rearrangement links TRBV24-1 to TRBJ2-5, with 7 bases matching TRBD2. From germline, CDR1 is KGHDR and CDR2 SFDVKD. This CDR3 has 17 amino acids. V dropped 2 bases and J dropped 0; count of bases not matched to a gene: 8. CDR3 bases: TGTGCCACCAGTGATTGGGCTAGCGGACCCTACCAAGAGACCCAGTACTTC. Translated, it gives CATSDWASGPYQETQYF.

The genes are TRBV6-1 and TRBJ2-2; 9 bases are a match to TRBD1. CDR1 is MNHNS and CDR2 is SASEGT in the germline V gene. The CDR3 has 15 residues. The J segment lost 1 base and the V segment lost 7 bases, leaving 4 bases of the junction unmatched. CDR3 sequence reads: CASTGQGKNTGELFF. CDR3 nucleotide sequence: TGTGCCAGCACAGGACAGGGGAAGAACACCGGGGAGCTGTTTTTT.

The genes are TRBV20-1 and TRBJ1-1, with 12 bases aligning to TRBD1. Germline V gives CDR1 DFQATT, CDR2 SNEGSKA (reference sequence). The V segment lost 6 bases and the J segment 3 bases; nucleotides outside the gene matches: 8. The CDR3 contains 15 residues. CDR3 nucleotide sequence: TGCAGTGCGACTCCGGGACAGGGGGCCTACACTGAAGCTTTCTTT. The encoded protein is CSATPGQGAYTEAFF.

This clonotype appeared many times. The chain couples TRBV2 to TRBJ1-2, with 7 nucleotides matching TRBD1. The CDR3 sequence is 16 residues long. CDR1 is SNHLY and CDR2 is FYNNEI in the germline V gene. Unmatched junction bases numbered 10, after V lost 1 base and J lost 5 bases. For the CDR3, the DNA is TGTGCCAGCAGTGAAGAGCCGGTAGAGGGGGCTTATGGCTACACCTTC. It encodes CASSEEPVEGAYGYTF.